In this sample, the clone carrying this TCR beta chain turned up once. Germline CDR1 SGHNT, CDR2 YENEEA. V dropped 1 base and J dropped 4; count of bases not matched to a gene: 8. This CDR3 spans 16 amino acids. The data were produced by immunoSEQ multiplex PCR, yet TCRdb's version contains in-frame clones alone and is incomplete. The sample lists more than 90,000 clones, roughly 87% occurring once. This sample is drawn from a study of T cell responses to AZD1222 COVID-19 vaccine. Overall study: Second-dose intervals near 4 or 12 weeks were combined.

The genes are TRBV11-3 and TRBJ2-3, with TRBD2 matching 7 bases. The sequence was obtained from an adult in good health. This specimen consisted of peripheral blood, obtained on day 0 of AZD1222 vaccination. Written as DNA, the CDR3 is TGTGCCAGCAGCTTAGGCTTGCGGGAGTTGCCAGATACGCAGTATTTT. Protein sequence: CASSLGLRELPDTQYF.